This TCR beta chain was sequenced in a study of blood T cells in healthy people across ages. Study observations and caveats: Roughly linearly, TCR beta diversity per million T cells fell as age increased.

Roughly 10 milliliters of peripheral blood were drawn from each donor. At least 6 million PBMCs were isolated per sample. A second PCR, run for roughly 7 to 11 cycles, used a sample-barcoded 5' primer plus a J-beta primer mix. Every individual sample yielded 2.5 million or more paired-end reads (each containing CDR3). From the 5' RACE reads, TCRdb called clonotypes with MiXCR, one entry per CDR3 protein. The sample holds about 720,000 distinct CDR3 sequences, 20% to 25% seen once. In its sample, this clonotype was seen many times. Its specificity is not known. The material sequenced was blood. This sequence originates from a man in his 70s in good health.

CDR3 protein: CASTPGGPINYGYTF. The CDR3 coding sequence is TGTGCCAGTACCCCTGGGGGACCTATTAACTATGGCTACACCTTC. The chain links TRBV7-2 to TRBJ1-2; possible D gene TRBD1, 5 bases. Trimming pared 9 bases from V and 1 base from J, leaving 18 bases between. Germline CDR1 is SGHTA and CDR2 is FQGNSA. CDR3 length: 15 amino acids. Drawing the rest from reference TRBV7-2 and TRBJ1-2, the complete variable domain is GAGVSQSPSNKVTEKGKDVELRCDPISGHTALYWYRQSLGQGLEFLIYFQGNSAPDKSGLPSDRFSAERTGGSVSTLTIQRTQQEDSAVYLCASTPGGPINYGYTFGSGTRLTVV.